The rows below give T cell receptor beta chains drawn from one sample of a study of T cell responses to AZD1222 COVID-19 vaccine. Sequenced by immunoSEQ multiplex PCR; TCRdb stores in-frame clones only, minus some. Here the sample spans approximately 150,000 clones, under 95% being singletons. The specimen comprised peripheral blood, sampled on day 0 of AZD1222 vaccination. These receptors were taken from an adult in good health. CDR3s include the opening cysteine and the closing phenylalanine or tryptophan. D genes are given only for firm matches. Only some rows state a clone size, as once, few, many or a class for expanded clones.

CDR3 protein: CASSPTAGGYTF; CDR3 DNA: TGTGCCAGCAGTCCCACGGCGGGTGGCTACACCTTC; J gene: TRBJ1-2; clone size: once; D gene: .; V gene: TRBV6-5
CDR3 protein: CASSDGGGGYGYTF; CDR3 DNA: TGTGCCAGCAGTGACGGAGGTGGGGGGTATGGCTACACCTTC; J gene: TRBJ1-2; clone size: .; D gene: .; V gene: TRBV6-1
CDR3 protein: CASSVVGTGSNEQFF; CDR3 DNA: TGTGCCAGCAGCGTAGTAGGGACAGGCTCCAATGAGCAGTTCTTC; J gene: TRBJ2-1; clone size: .; D gene: TRBD1; V gene: TRBV9
CDR3 protein: CASSIVGLGNQPQHF; CDR3 DNA: TGTGCCAGTAGTATCGTAGGACTAGGGAATCAGCCCCAGCATTTT; J gene: TRBJ1-5; clone size: .; D gene: .; V gene: TRBV19
CDR3 protein: CASSDRAGGQPQHF; CDR3 DNA: TGTGCCAGCTCCGACCGGGCAGGTGGGCAGCCCCAGCATTTT; J gene: TRBJ1-5; clone size: .; D gene: .; V gene: TRBV18
CDR3 protein: CASSLGTSSSGANVLTF; CDR3 DNA: TGTGCCAGCAGTTTAGGGACTTCCAGCTCTGGGGCCAACGTCCTGACTTTC; J gene: TRBJ2-6; clone size: few; D gene: .; V gene: TRBV28
CDR3 protein: CATWGAAGEQYF; CDR3 DNA: TGTGCCACTTGGGGGGCGGCCGGTGAGCAGTACTTC; J gene: TRBJ2-7; clone size: .; D gene: .; V gene: TRBV19
CDR3 protein: CATSNLGGIRTGELFF; CDR3 DNA: TGTGCCACCAGCAACCTAGGCGGGATTCGAACCGGGGAGCTGTTTTTT; J gene: TRBJ2-2; clone size: .; D gene: .; V gene: TRBV15
CDR3 protein: CASALSQFEYGYTF; CDR3 DNA: TGTGCCAGTGCCTTGAGCCAGTTCGAGTATGGCTACACCTTC; J gene: TRBJ1-2; clone size: .; D gene: .; V gene: TRBV6-5
CDR3 protein: CASSLRDAGHTEAFF; CDR3 DNA: TGTGCCAGCAGCCTTCGAGACGCAGGGCACACTGAAGCTTTCTTT; J gene: TRBJ1-1; clone size: .; D gene: .; V gene: TRBV3-1/TRBV3-2
CDR3 protein: CASSYRDRDEQYF; CDR3 DNA: TGTGCCAGCAGTTACCGGGACAGGGACGAGCAGTACTTC; J gene: TRBJ2-7; clone size: few; D gene: TRBD1; V gene: TRBV6-2/TRBV6-3
CDR3 protein: CASSPSELAGGPVYTQYF; CDR3 DNA: TGTGCCAGCAGTCCGTCAGAGCTAGCGGGAGGGCCGGTTTATACGCAGTATTTT; J gene: TRBJ2-3; clone size: once; D gene: TRBD2; V gene: TRBV27
CDR3 protein: CASSQEGGSRTDTQYF; CDR3 DNA: TGCGCCAGCAGCCAAGAGGGTGGCTCCCGGACAGATACGCAGTATTTT; J gene: TRBJ2-3; clone size: .; D gene: .; V gene: TRBV4-3
CDR3 protein: CASSVATGTSEQFF; CDR3 DNA: TGTGCCAGCAGCGTAGCTACGGGTACTAGCGAGCAGTTCTTC; J gene: TRBJ2-1; clone size: once; D gene: .; V gene: TRBV9
CDR3 protein: CASSEGTYYEQYF; CDR3 DNA: TGTGCCAGCAGTGAGGGCACTTACTACGAGCAGTACTTC; J gene: TRBJ2-7; clone size: .; D gene: .; V gene: TRBV2
CDR3 protein: CASSLVGAGYTF; CDR3 DNA: TGTGCCAGCAGCTTAGTGGGGGCAGGCTACACCTTC; J gene: TRBJ1-2; clone size: .; D gene: .; V gene: TRBV11-2
CDR3 protein: CASSQQGVGEKLFF; CDR3 DNA: TGTGCCAGCAGCCAACAGGGCGTGGGCGAAAAACTGTTTTTT; J gene: TRBJ1-4; clone size: .; D gene: .; V gene: TRBV7-9
CDR3 protein: CASRITRIGYGYTF; CDR3 DNA: TGTGCCAGCAGAATAACACGGATCGGCTATGGCTACACCTTC; J gene: TRBJ1-2; clone size: .; D gene: .; V gene: TRBV28
CDR3 protein: CASSQDPGLAGFSYEQYF; CDR3 DNA: TGTGCCAGCAGCCAAGATCCCGGACTAGCGGGGTTCTCCTACGAGCAGTACTTC; J gene: TRBJ2-7; clone size: once; D gene: TRBD2; V gene: TRBV3-1/TRBV3-2
CDR3 protein: CASSPGTSGNEQFF; CDR3 DNA: TGTGCCAGCAGCCCCGGGACTAGCGGTAATGAGCAGTTCTTC; J gene: TRBJ2-1; clone size: many; D gene: TRBD2; V gene: TRBV6-4
CDR3 protein: CASSLEVMGGEQYF; CDR3 DNA: TGCGCCAGCAGCTTGGAGGTGATGGGCGGGGAGCAGTACTTC; J gene: TRBJ2-7; clone size: .; D gene: .; V gene: TRBV5-1
CDR3 protein: CASSIRRGQGVNTEAFF; CDR3 DNA: TGTGCCAGTAGTATAAGGAGGGGACAGGGGGTAAACACTGAAGCTTTCTTT; J gene: TRBJ1-1; clone size: .; D gene: TRBD1; V gene: TRBV19
CDR3 protein: CASSFGGGRQETQYF; CDR3 DNA: TGTGCCAGCAGCTTTGGGGGAGGGCGGCAAGAGACCCAGTACTTC; J gene: TRBJ2-5; clone size: .; D gene: TRBD2; V gene: TRBV5-4
CDR3 protein: CASSELTGANYGYTF; CDR3 DNA: TGTGCCAGCAGTGAACTGACAGGGGCGAACTATGGCTACACCTTC; J gene: TRBJ1-2; clone size: few; D gene: TRBD1; V gene: TRBV6-1
CDR3 protein: CASSPRTGGQYGYTF; CDR3 DNA: TGTGCCAGCAGCCCTCGGACAGGGGGGCAGTATGGCTACACCTTC; J gene: TRBJ1-2; clone size: .; D gene: TRBD1; V gene: TRBV7-2
CDR3 protein: CASSSEWGLDGYTF; CDR3 DNA: TGTGCCAGCAGCTCGGAATGGGGGTTGGATGGCTACACCTTC; J gene: TRBJ1-2; clone size: .; D gene: .; V gene: TRBV5-6
CDR3 protein: CASSLGRDFSDTQYF; CDR3 DNA: TGTGCCAGCAGCTTAGGACGGGACTTTTCAGATACGCAGTATTTT; J gene: TRBJ2-3; clone size: .; D gene: .; V gene: TRBV7-9
CDR3 protein: CASIPPDSRTYEQCF; CDR3 DNA: TGTGCCAGCATTCCTCCGGACAGTAGAACCTACGAGCAGTGCTTC; J gene: TRBJ2-7; clone size: .; D gene: .; V gene: TRBV28
CDR3 protein: CASSPGQKNTEAFF; CDR3 DNA: TGCGCCAGCAGCCCGGGACAGAAAAACACTGAAGCTTTCTTT; J gene: TRBJ1-1; clone size: .; D gene: TRBD1; V gene: TRBV5-1
CDR3 protein: CASSLDPVTGFEQFF; CDR3 DNA: TGTGCCAGCAGCTTAGATCCCGTCACAGGTTTCGAGCAGTTCTTC; J gene: TRBJ2-1; clone size: .; D gene: .; V gene: TRBV11-2
CDR3 protein: CASSFDPDSGIQYF; CDR3 DNA: TGTGCCAGCAGTTTCGATCCGGACAGCGGCATTCAGTACTTC; J gene: TRBJ2-4; clone size: .; D gene: .; V gene: TRBV6-4
CDR3 protein: CASISMTASSYNSPLHF; CDR3 DNA: TGTGCCAGCATCTCTATGACGGCTTCCTCCTATAATTCACCCCTCCACTTT; J gene: TRBJ1-6; clone size: .; D gene: .; V gene: TRBV5-6
CDR3 protein: CASSLSPEGTEAFF; CDR3 DNA: TGTGCCAGCAGTTTATCTCCGGAGGGCACTGAAGCTTTCTTT; J gene: TRBJ1-1; clone size: .; D gene: .; V gene: TRBV27
CDR3 protein: CASSRSQAGLRDEQYF; CDR3 DNA: TGTGCCAGCAGCCGCTCCCAGGCCGGCCTACGCGACGAGCAGTACTTC; J gene: TRBJ2-7; clone size: .; D gene: .; V gene: TRBV7-9
CDR3 protein: CASSERQGTSYEQYF; CDR3 DNA: TGTGCCAGCAGCGAACGACAGGGAACCTCCTACGAGCAGTACTTC; J gene: TRBJ2-7; clone size: .; D gene: TRBD1; V gene: TRBV14
CDR3 protein: CASSRGPSYEQYF; CDR3 DNA: TGCGCCAGCAGCCGGGGACCCTCCTACGAGCAGTACTTC; J gene: TRBJ2-7; clone size: .; D gene: .; V gene: TRBV5-1
CDR3 protein: CAWSDTGSGNTEAFF; CDR3 DNA: TGTGCCTGGAGTGACACAGGGAGTGGGAACACTGAAGCTTTCTTT; J gene: TRBJ1-1; clone size: .; D gene: .; V gene: TRBV30
CDR3 protein: CASSSGGTGRTRWEKLFF; CDR3 DNA: TGTGCCAGCAGCTCTGGTGGGACAGGGAGAACCCGATGGGAAAAACTGTTTTTT; J gene: TRBJ1-4; clone size: .; D gene: TRBD1; V gene: TRBV5-6
CDR3 protein: CASGPPGANLNTEAFF; CDR3 DNA: TGTGCTAGTGGCCCCCCCGGGGCCAACCTGAACACTGAAGCTTTCTTT; J gene: TRBJ1-1; clone size: .; D gene: .; V gene: TRBV12-5
CDR3 protein: CASSKPQGQGRSPLHF; CDR3 DNA: TGTGCCAGCAGCAAGCCGCAGGGACAGGGTCGCTCACCCCTCCACTTT; J gene: TRBJ1-6; clone size: .; D gene: .; V gene: TRBV21-1
CDR3 protein: CASNHYQGAYRQPQHF; CDR3 DNA: TGTGCCAGTAACCACTATCAAGGGGCCTACCGTCAGCCCCAGCATTTT; J gene: TRBJ1-5; clone size: .; D gene: .; V gene: TRBV19
CDR3 protein: CASIPGGRTEAFF; CDR3 DNA: TGTGCCAGCATCCCAGGGGGTCGTACTGAAGCTTTCTTT; J gene: TRBJ1-1; clone size: .; D gene: TRBD1; V gene: TRBV5-4
CDR3 protein: CASSADRGVQETQYF; CDR3 DNA: TGTGCCAGCAGCGCCGACAGGGGGGTCCAAGAGACCCAGTACTTC; J gene: TRBJ2-5; clone size: .; D gene: TRBD1; V gene: TRBV5-4
CDR3 protein: CASSYTWANEGNQPQHF; CDR3 DNA: TGTGCCAGCAGTTATACCTGGGCGAATGAGGGCAATCAGCCCCAGCATTTT; J gene: TRBJ1-5; clone size: .; D gene: .; V gene: TRBV28
CDR3 protein: CASSDPEKGGNTEAFF; CDR3 DNA: TGTGCCAGCAGCGACCCCGAGAAAGGTGGGAACACTGAAGCTTTCTTT; J gene: TRBJ1-1; clone size: .; D gene: .; V gene: TRBV28
CDR3 protein: CASSQIGLAAGQETQYF; CDR3 DNA: TGCGCCAGCAGCCAGATTGGACTAGCGGCGGGGCAAGAGACCCAGTACTTC; J gene: TRBJ2-5; clone size: .; D gene: TRBD2; V gene: TRBV5-1
CDR3 protein: CASSLSLRRDNEQFF; CDR3 DNA: TGTGCCAGCAGCTTATCCCTCCGGAGAGACAATGAGCAGTTCTTC; J gene: TRBJ2-1; clone size: .; D gene: .; V gene: TRBV7-2
CDR3 protein: CASSRQGPTGKDEKLFF; CDR3 DNA: TGTGCCAGCAGCCGCCAAGGACCTACAGGGAAGGATGAAAAACTGTTTTTT; J gene: TRBJ1-4; clone size: .; D gene: .; V gene: TRBV14
CDR3 protein: CASQLAGGAYEQYF; CDR3 DNA: TGCGCCAGCCAACTAGCGGGAGGTGCCTACGAGCAGTACTTC; J gene: TRBJ2-7; clone size: once; D gene: TRBD2; V gene: TRBV10-2
CDR3 protein: CASSRSPDALGTQYF; CDR3 DNA: TGTGCCAGCAGTCGATCCCCCGACGCCCTCGGGACCCAGTACTTC; J gene: TRBJ2-5; clone size: .; D gene: .; V gene: TRBV6-6
CDR3 protein: CASSSAPGQEPYNEQFF; CDR3 DNA: TGTGCCAGCAGCTCGGCGCCCGGCCAGGAACCCTACAATGAGCAGTTCTTC; J gene: TRBJ2-1; clone size: .; D gene: .; V gene: TRBV3-1/TRBV3-2
CDR3 protein: CASSRTSGSRYNEQFF; CDR3 DNA: TGTGCCAGCTCTCGGACTAGCGGGAGTCGCTACAATGAGCAGTTCTTC; J gene: TRBJ2-1; clone size: .; D gene: TRBD2; V gene: TRBV18
CDR3 protein: CASSPGTSEKLFF; CDR3 DNA: TGTGCCAGCAGTCCGGGGACAAGCGAAAAACTGTTTTTT; J gene: TRBJ1-4; clone size: .; D gene: .; V gene: TRBV6-5
CDR3 protein: CAWSHGGGISGANVLTF; CDR3 DNA: TGTGCCTGGTCTCACGGAGGGGGAATCTCTGGGGCCAACGTCCTGACTTTC; J gene: TRBJ2-6; clone size: .; D gene: .; V gene: TRBV30
CDR3 protein: CASSLAGEAFF; CDR3 DNA: TGTGCCAGCAGTTTAGCAGGGGAAGCTTTCTTT; J gene: TRBJ1-1; clone size: .; D gene: .; V gene: TRBV12-3/TRBV12-4
CDR3 protein: CASRRSGQGSYEQYF; CDR3 DNA: TGTGCCAGCAGGCGCTCGGGACAGGGCTCCTACGAGCAGTACTTC; J gene: TRBJ2-7; clone size: .; D gene: TRBD1; V gene: TRBV11-2
CDR3 protein: CASSQEVGKRVSYTF; CDR3 DNA: TGTGCCAGCAGCCAAGAGGTTGGGAAACGGGTGAGCTACACCTTC; J gene: TRBJ1-2; clone size: .; D gene: .; V gene: TRBV3-1/TRBV3-2
CDR3 protein: CASRALGFFTFF; CDR3 DNA: TGTGCCAGCAGGGCGCTAGGATTTTTCACGTTCTTC; J gene: TRBJ2-1; clone size: .; D gene: .; V gene: TRBV6-6
CDR3 protein: CASSPGQGDQETQYF; CDR3 DNA: TGTGCCAGCAGCCCCGGACAGGGGGACCAAGAGACCCAGTACTTC; J gene: TRBJ2-5; clone size: .; D gene: TRBD1; V gene: TRBV5-8